The sequence of this TCR beta chain was determined in a study of T cells in Graves' hyperthyroidism and ophthalmopathy. RNA transcripts gave rise to amplified TCR beta CDR3 regions. Researchers ran a first-round RT-PCR on the TCR CDR3 using the HTBI primer set. TCRdb redid the calling of the multiplex PCR reads with MiXCR, one entry per CDR3 protein. The repertoire holds a few hundred thousand distinct CDR3 sequences, with roughly an eighth as singletons. Germline CDR1 is MNHNS and CDR2 is SASEGT. The CDR3 contains 14 residues. With V trimmed by 6 bases and J by 1 base, 5 bases remained unmatched. This clonotype was seen at least ten times. Stable hyperthyroidism: no ophthalmopathy progression over 18 months of follow-up. The study left out patients who had uncontrolled infection, other autoimmune disease, pregnancy or lactation.

The sample consisted of blood. The chain uses TRBV6-1 and TRBJ2-5; the match to TRBD1 covers 7 bases. The receptor was isolated from a woman aged 18-29 years with Graves' hyperthyroidism. CDR3 coding DNA: TGTGCCAGCAGATCCTACAGGGGCCAAGAGACCCAGTACTTC. Translated, it gives CASRSYRGQETQYF.